The 10 T cell receptor beta chains listed next were all sequenced from one sample in a study of memory CD4+ T cells and cytomegalovirus serostatus. TCRdb's copy holds only in-frame clones and misses some; the assay was immunoSEQ multiplex PCR. The sample contains tens of thousands of clones, 82% of which appear only once. The sort gate was single viable CD3+CD4+CD8-CD45RO+ cells for memory CD4+ T cells. The sequenced sample was memory CD4+ T cells from blood. Receptor source: an adult in good health and CMV-seronegative. Some clones in this sample may be carry-over from other donors' samples.

The V call is TRBV20-1, the J call TRBJ1-2; no clear D gene. The germline V and J ends were trimmed by 5 bases and 5 bases, with 9 bases remaining between them. Germline lookup yields CDR1 DFQATT and CDR2 SNEGSKA (reference sequence). The CDR3 covers 11 residues. The CDR3 DNA follows: TGCAGTGCTCCGGGCTCTTATGGCTACACCTTC. It encodes CSAPGSYGYTF.

The V and J genes are TRBV7-2 and TRBJ1-2; 7 bases agree with TRBD1. Germline lookup yields CDR1 SGHTA and CDR2 FQGNSA. The CDR3 loop spans 13 amino acids. The V and J ends lost 4 bases and 7 bases, in that order; junction bases with no gene match: 6. The CDR3 DNA sequence: TGTGCCAGCAGCTCACCGGACAGGTTTGGCTACACCTTC. This sequence encodes CASSSPDRFGYTF.

This clone has just one count. The V call is TRBV5-4, the J call TRBJ2-3; D is ambiguous. CDR1 and CDR2 from the germline V gene are SGHNT and YYREEE (reference sequence). The CDR3 has 14 residues. V was clipped by 3 bases and J by 2 bases, with 10 bases between them. The CDR3 region has the DNA TGTGCCAGCAGCTCTCGTGGCTTCACAGATACGCAGTATTTT. It codes for CASSSRGFTDTQYF.

The J gene is TRBJ2-2, the V gene TRBV10-3, with D unresolved. CDR3 size: 12 residues. V was trimmed by 4 bases and J by 0 bases, leaving 0 bases between them. CDR1 ENHRY and CDR2 SYGVKD come from the germline V gene. CDR3 loop: CAISANTGELFF. The CDR3 DNA reads TGTGCCATCAGTGCGAACACCGGGGAGCTGTTTTTT.

This clone was counted a single time. The chain uses TRBV5-1 and TRBJ1-4; a possible D gene is TRBD1 (6 bases). Germline-derived CDR1 and CDR2 are SGHRS and YFSETQ. The V end lost 0 bases, the J end lost 7 bases, and 13 bases lay between the germline ends. This CDR3 contains 15 residues. The CDR3 nucleotides read TGCGCCAGCAGCTTGGAGAGGGGGGCCGGTGAAAAACTGTTTTTT. Amino acids: CASSLERGAGEKLFF.

The CDR3 spells CARSLALASGTRGGQYF. In nucleotides, the CDR3 is TGTGCCAGAAGCTTGGCTTTGGCTAGCGGGACGCGCGGAGGGCAGTACTTC. The chain joins TRBV5-3 to TRBJ2-7; 9 positions match TRBD2. TRBV5-3 is annotated as an ORF whose role is uncertain. The V segment lost 0 bases and the J segment 9 bases; nucleotides outside the gene matches: 16. This CDR3 region has 17 residues.

The chain is built from TRBV30 and TRBJ1-4; no firm D call. Germline CDR1 GTSNPN, CDR2 SVGIG (reference sequence). Trimming left V 6 bases short and J 2 bases short, with 16 bases between. There are 15 residues in the CDR3. The CDR3 loop is CACPQAALTNEKLFF. In DNA form, the CDR3 reads TGTGCCTGCCCCCAGGCGGCCTTGACTAATGAAAAACTGTTTTTT.

This sequence joins TRBV9 and TRBJ2-5; D remains unclear. This CDR3 comprises 14 residues. V gave up 0 bases and J gave up 4 bases, with 10 bases separating them. The germline CDR1 and CDR2 sequences are SGDLS and YYNGEE. The CDR3 coding sequence is TGTGCCAGCAGCGTAGGGGTCCTCGGAGAGACCCAGTACTTC. Translating gives CASSVGVLGETQYF.

V gene TRBV18 combines with J gene TRBJ1-1, with D perhaps TRBD1 (5 bases). The CDR3 loop spans 14 amino acids. The germline CDR1 and CDR2 sequences are KGHSH and LQKENI. The V and J ends lost 7 bases and 4 bases respectively, with 16 bases between them. The CDR3 bases are TGTGCCAGCTACGCCACCCCCGGGGCCACTGAAGCTTTCTTT. Protein sequence: CASYATPGATEAFF.

The genes are TRBV30 and TRBJ1-1, with 9 positions matching TRBD1. The length of the CDR3 is 15 residues. Germline-derived CDR1 and CDR2 are GTSNPN and SVGIG (reference sequence). The V and J ends lost 3 bases and 6 bases, in that order; junction bases with no gene match: 11. For the CDR3, the DNA is TGTGCCTGGAGCGATCTTCCGGGACAGGGCCCTGAAGCTTTCTTT. Translation: CAWSDLPGQGPEAFF.